The 20 T cell receptor beta chains listed next were all sequenced from one sample in a study of T cell responses to AZD1222 COVID-19 vaccine. Profiling relied on immunoSEQ multiplex PCR, and the TCRdb table lists in-frame clones only, not all of them. The table lists about 110,000 clones, 87% of them singletons. Sequencing was performed on peripheral blood, taken on day 0 of AZD1222 vaccination. Receptors originate from an adult in good health.

This chain uses TRBV11-2 with TRBJ2-5; TRBD2 might be the D (6 bases). V gave up 2 bases and J gave up 5 bases, with 12 bases separating them. The CDR3 is 14 amino acids. Germline CDR1 SGHAT, CDR2 FQNNGV. In DNA, the CDR3 is TGTGCCAGCAGCTTATTTGTAGCGGCGGAGACCCAGTACTTC. Its translation is CASSLFVAAETQYF.

The chain uses TRBV4-3 and TRBJ1-1; no definite D call. Germline values: CDR1 LGHNA, CDR2 YSLEER. The CDR3 runs 15 residues. The V and J ends lost 0 bases and 2 bases respectively, with 10 bases between them. The CDR3 protein is CASSQEGAANTEAFF. DNA of the CDR3: TGCGCCAGCAGCCAAGAAGGCGCAGCTAACACTGAAGCTTTCTTT.

CDR3 sequence reads: CSVVPSLAGGAYEQYF. The DNA of the CDR3 is TGCAGCGTCGTCCCGTCGCTAGCGGGGGGTGCCTACGAGCAGTACTTC. This chain links TRBV29-1 with TRBJ2-7, with TRBD2 matching 11 bases. Germline V gene lookup returns CDR1 SQVTM and CDR2 ANQGSEA. V lost 6 bases to trimming and J lost 2 bases; unmatched junction nucleotides: 12. The CDR3 length is 16 residues.

The chain joins TRBV11-1 to TRBJ1-2, with 7 bases identical to TRBD1. The length of the CDR3 is 12 residues. Germline assignment: CDR1 SGHAT and CDR2 FQDESV (reference sequence). Losses at the gene ends were 3 bases for V and 6 bases for J; bases not matched to a gene: 1. The CDR3 spells CASSFGTDGYTF. The CDR3 DNA is TGTGCCAGCAGCTTCGGGACAGATGGCTACACCTTC.

The J gene is TRBJ1-4, the V gene TRBV19, with TRBD1 as a possible D gene (5 bases). V was trimmed by 9 bases and J by 6 bases, leaving 20 bases between them. The CDR3 spans 15 residues. Germline CDR1 is LNHDA and CDR2 is SQIVND (reference sequence). The CDR3 is CASLVRDGYHEKLFF. The CDR3 DNA is TGTGCCAGCTTAGTCCGGGACGGCTATCATGAAAAACTGTTTTTT.

V gene TRBV6-5 combines with J gene TRBJ1-4, with D hard to call. CDR1 MNHEY and CDR2 SVGAGI come from the germline V gene. This CDR3 is built from 10 residues. V lost 4 bases and J 10 bases, leaving 4 bases between the germline ends. The CDR3 here is CASSCLKLFF. The DNA for the CDR3 is TGTGCCAGCAGTTGTTTAAAACTGTTTTTT.

The V gene is TRBV5-5, the J gene TRBJ2-7; TRBD2 aligns across 8 bases. The V segment lost 5 bases and the J segment 5 bases; nucleotides outside the gene matches: 18. Germline-derived CDR1 and CDR2 are SGHKS and YYEKEE (reference sequence). The CDR3 totals 17 residues. For the CDR3, the DNA is TGTGCCAGCAGAACCACGGGGGGGCCTTATTTAGGGGACGAGCAGTACTTC. This encodes CASRTTGGPYLGDEQYF.

V gene TRBV19 combines with J gene TRBJ1-1; D possibly corresponds to TRBD1 (5 bases). CDR3 length equals 13 residues. The V end was cut by 6 bases, the J end by 3 bases, with 11 bases between. Germline values: CDR1 LNHDA, CDR2 SQIVND (reference sequence). The CDR3 DNA sequence: TGTGCCAGTAGGACCTCGGGGGACACTGAAGCTTTCTTT. This gives the protein CASRTSGDTEAFF.

The J gene is TRBJ1-5, the V gene TRBV28; no firm D call. The CDR3 runs 16 residues. V lost 3 bases and J lost 0, with 12 bases in between. Germline V gene data show CDR1 as MDHEN and CDR2 as SYDVKM. Here the CDR3 reads CASSLKSAYSNQPQHF. The CDR3 coding sequence is TGTGCCAGCAGTTTGAAGTCAGCGTATAGCAATCAGCCCCAGCATTTT.

This sequence joins TRBV19 and TRBJ2-1; TRBD1 agrees at 7 bases. Trimming removed 7 bases from V and 7 bases from J; junction bases left unmatched: 10. The CDR3 spans 14 residues. The V gene's germline CDR1 is LNHDA and CDR2 SQIVND (reference sequence). The CDR3 loop reads CASNMDRMGNEQFF. Written as DNA, the CDR3 is TGTGCCAGTAATATGGACAGGATGGGAAATGAGCAGTTCTTC.

The chain uses TRBV5-4 and TRBJ2-2; 12 bases match TRBD2. The CDR3 runs to 18 residues. Germline CDR1 is SGHNT and CDR2 is YYREEE (reference sequence). After removal of 4 bases from V and 0 bases from J, the junction contained 7 bases not matched to a gene. The CDR3 protein is CASSPSSGGAANTGELFF. The DNA of the CDR3 is TGTGCCAGCAGCCCTTCTAGCGGGGGGGCCGCGAACACCGGGGAGCTGTTTTTT.

The chain employs TRBV5-1 and TRBJ1-1, with D possibly matching TRBD1 (5 bases). The CDR3 spans 14 residues. Germline V lookup: CDR1 SGHRS, CDR2 YFSETQ. Trimming took 4 bases from V and 4 from J, leaving 14 bases between them. CDR3 nucleotide sequence: TGCGCCAGCAGCCCCGGACAAGCTGGCACTGAAGCTTTCTTT. Translating it yields CASSPGQAGTEAFF. The whole variable domain, filled in from reference TRBV5-1 and TRBJ1-1, reads KAGVTQTPRYLIKTRGQQVTLSCSPISGHRSVSWYQQTPGQGLQFLFEYFSETQRNKGNFPGRFSGRQFSNSRSEMNVSTLELGDSALYLCASSPGQAGTEAFFGQGTRLTVV.

This chain links TRBV9 with TRBJ1-3, with D unclear. Germline loops: CDR1 SGDLS, CDR2 YYNGEE. The CDR3 is 13 residues long. The V gene lost 4 bases and the J gene lost 7 bases, with 12 bases spanning the gap. In DNA, the CDR3 is TGTGCCAGCAGCTCATTAGGAGGGAACACCATATATTTT. It encodes CASSSLGGNTIYF.

The V gene is TRBV29-1, the J gene TRBJ1-2; no clear D. V lost 3 bases and J lost 4, with 6 bases in between. The CDR3 has 11 amino acids. Per the germline V gene, CDR1 is SQVTM and CDR2 is ANQGSEA. The chain's CDR3 is CSVEVVYGYTF. The DNA of the CDR3 is TGCAGCGTTGAGGTGGTCTATGGCTACACCTTC.

The rearrangement links TRBV5-3 to TRBJ2-3; 13 bases agree with TRBD2. Being an ORF, TRBV5-3 has a function that is uncertain. Trimming at V came to 4 bases and at J to 4 bases, leaving 21 bases not matched to a gene. This CDR3 is built from 21 residues. CDR3 in amino acids: CARSRLYAGLAGMNGSDTQYF. DNA of the CDR3: TGTGCCAGAAGCCGTCTCTACGCGGGACTAGCGGGGATGAACGGGTCAGATACGCAGTATTTT.

The chain is built from TRBV19 and TRBJ2-7, with D perhaps matching TRBD2 (5 bases). CDR1 and CDR2 from the germline V gene are LNHDA and SQIVND (reference sequence). Trimming shortened V by 1 base and J by 2 bases, and 12 bases separated the two germline ends. The CDR3 is 15 residues long. The CDR3 loop is CASSIAGRGTYEQYF. The CDR3 coding sequence is TGTGCCAGTAGTATAGCGGGGAGAGGTACCTACGAGCAGTACTTC.

This clone occurred once. V is TRBV27 and J is TRBJ1-5; no definite D call. This CDR3 comprises 12 residues. V lost 3 bases and J lost 7, with 7 bases in between. CDR1 MNHEY and CDR2 SMNVEV come from the germline V gene (reference sequence). The CDR3 loop is CASSFRGQPQHF. The CDR3 region has the DNA TGTGCCAGCAGTTTTAGAGGGCAGCCCCAGCATTTT.

The chain employs TRBV3-1 (or the pseudogene TRBV3-2) and TRBJ2-7; D remains ambiguous. Germline V CDR1 and CDR2: LGHDT, YNNKEL (reference sequence). The CDR3 consists of 12 residues. V gave up 1 base and J gave up 2 bases, with 3 bases separating them. For the CDR3, the DNA is TGTGCCAGCAGCCAAGGAACCTACGAGCAGTACTTC. Residues: CASSQGTYEQYF.

This chain uses TRBV6-4 with TRBJ1-3; TRBD1 is a possible D gene (5 bases). The length of the CDR3 is 19 residues. The V and J ends lost 2 bases and 0 bases respectively, with 20 bases between them. Per germline, CDR1 MRHNA and CDR2 SNTAGT. The CDR3 nucleotides are TGTGCCAGCAGTGACCGTCGGGTGGGGGACGGCAGCTCTGGAAACACCATATATTTT. Translation gives CASSDRRVGDGSSGNTIYF.

The V call is TRBV9, the J call TRBJ1-4, with D maybe TRBD1 (6 bases). V shed 0 bases and J shed 7 bases, with 13 bases lying between them. The germline V gene has CDR1 SGDLS and CDR2 YYNGEE. This CDR3 contains 15 residues. CDR3 sequence (DNA): TGTGCCAGCAGCGTAGCTACAGGGCTTGGTGAAAAACTGTTTTTT. It yields the protein CASSVATGLGEKLFF.